The TCR beta chain described here comes from a study of human versus mouse CDR3 diversity and MHC coevolution. Between the trimmed V and J ends, which lost 5 bases and 3 bases, there was a span of 11 bases. Germline V gene lookup returns CDR1 MDHEN and CDR2 SYDVKM. This CDR3 is 14 amino acids long. TCRdb's copy holds only in-frame clones and misses some; the assay was immunoSEQ multiplex PCR. The table lists over 60,000 clones, approximately 90% of them singletons. Of note for this clone: Its antigen remains unidentified.

Naive CD4 T cells were sorted as CD45RO-negative, CD62L-positive. Study-wide results and caveats: iCHAO1 estimated the human TCR beta repertoire at about 1.6 million clonotypes. The lowest clonal inequality scores came from most of the three human donors. On average, humans showed more CDR3 deletions and insertions than mice.

This clonotype was obtained from a person aged 25-75 years in good health. The chain links TRBV28 to TRBJ1-5, with a possible D match to TRBD1 (6 bases). Sequencing used naive CD4+ T cells from blood. Subset specified: CD45RO-negative CD62L-positive naive CD4 T cells. In nucleotides, the CDR3 is TGTGCCAGCAGTCCCAGGGGCGTCAATCAGCCCCAGCATTTT. This codes for CASSPRGVNQPQHF.